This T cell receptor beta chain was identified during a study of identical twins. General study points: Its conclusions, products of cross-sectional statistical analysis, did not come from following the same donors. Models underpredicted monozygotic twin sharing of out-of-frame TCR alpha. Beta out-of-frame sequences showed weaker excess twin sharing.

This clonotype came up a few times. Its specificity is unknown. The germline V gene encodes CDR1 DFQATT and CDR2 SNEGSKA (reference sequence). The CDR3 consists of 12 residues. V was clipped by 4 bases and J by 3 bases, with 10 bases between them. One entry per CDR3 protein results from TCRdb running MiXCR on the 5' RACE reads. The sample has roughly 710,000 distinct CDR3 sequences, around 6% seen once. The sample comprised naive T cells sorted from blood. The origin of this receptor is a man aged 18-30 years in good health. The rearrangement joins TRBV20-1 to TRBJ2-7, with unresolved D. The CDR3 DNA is TGCAGTGCTACGATGGACGTCTACGAGCAGTACTTC. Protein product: CSATMDVYEQYF.